The 12 T cell receptor beta chains in this list originate from one sample, sequenced in a study of brain T cells in children with intractable seizures. Some clones are missing from TCRdb's copy, which holds only in-frame ones; the method was immunoSEQ multiplex PCR. The profile shows tens of thousands of clones, 90% to 96% of them singletons. The sample was peripheral blood, taken at surgery. All receptors derive from a boy under three years old with focal cortical dysplasia and intractable seizures.

This rearrangement joins TRBV2 to TRBJ1-5, with a possible D match to TRBD1 (6 bases). V lost 6 bases and J 0 bases, leaving 12 bases between the germline ends. CDR3 length: 15 residues. Germline CDR1 and CDR2: SNHLY and FYNNEI. The CDR3 coding sequence is TGTGCCAGCAGAGAACAGGGTTATAGCAATCAGCCCCAGCATTTT. It translates to CASREQGYSNQPQHF.

This sequence joins TRBV27 and TRBJ1-4; 7 bases align to TRBD1. The CDR3 totals 14 residues. Trimming cost V 6 bases and J 3 bases; bases outside gene matches: 4. The germline V gene has CDR1 MNHEY and CDR2 SMNVEV (reference sequence). DNA of the CDR3: TGTGCCAGCAGGCCGGGACAGTCTAATGAAAAACTGTTTTTT. It specifies CASRPGQSNEKLFF.

V and J are TRBV19 and TRBJ1-6; no reliable D call. From germline, CDR1 is LNHDA and CDR2 SQIVND (reference sequence). The V and J ends lost 4 bases and 0 bases respectively, with 7 bases between them. The CDR3 runs 15 residues. CDR3 residues: CASSTQSSYNSPLHF. CDR3 sequence (DNA): TGTGCCAGTAGTACCCAGAGCTCCTATAATTCACCCCTCCACTTT.

The chain joins TRBV7-9 to TRBJ2-3; D gene ambiguous. The CDR3 is 12 amino acids. Per the germline V gene, CDR1 is SEHNR and CDR2 is FQNEAQ (reference sequence). V gave up 7 bases and J gave up 6 bases, with 11 bases separating them. The DNA of the CDR3 is TGTGCCAGCACCAACCTCGGGGATACGCAGTATTTT. Residues: CASTNLGDTQYF.

The chain uses TRBV5-1 and TRBJ1-1; the match to TRBD1 covers 8 bases. Germline V CDR1 and CDR2: SGHRS, YFSETQ. The CDR3 runs 14 residues. Losses at the gene ends were 0 bases for V and 7 bases for J; bases not matched to a gene: 5. CDR3 sequence (DNA): TGCGCCAGCAGCTTGGGACAGGGGATCGGTGAAGCTTTCTTT. Its protein product is CASSLGQGIGEAFF.

V gene TRBV4-1 combines with J gene TRBJ2-3; 10 nucleotides agree with TRBD2. The germline V gene encodes CDR1 MGHRA and CDR2 YSYEKL. The CDR3 covers 16 residues. Unmatched junction bases numbered 5, after V lost 3 bases and J lost 2 bases. The CDR3 DNA is TGCGCCAGCAGCCATGTACTAGCGGGGTACACAGATACGCAGTATTTT. Its translation is CASSHVLAGYTDTQYF.

In its sample, this clone was seen a few times. DNA for the CDR3: TGCGCCAGCAGCCGCACTTCAAGGGGGCAAGGCAATCAGCCCCAGCATTTT. Its protein is CASSRTSRGQGNQPQHF. V is TRBV4-1 and J is TRBJ1-5, with 7 bases matching TRBD1. The CDR3 has 17 amino acids. From germline, CDR1 is MGHRA and CDR2 YSYEKL. Trimming at V came to 4 bases and at J to 2 bases, leaving 11 bases not matched to a gene.

The chain uses TRBV5-1 and TRBJ2-1; D possibly corresponds to TRBD2 (5 bases). The CDR3 is made up of 14 amino acids. Trimming stripped 1 base from V and 4 bases from J, with 9 bases between. Germline CDR1 is SGHRS and CDR2 is YFSETQ. CDR3 sequence (DNA): TGCGCCAGCAGCTTGTCACTAGGGTACAATGAGCAGTTCTTC. Translated, it gives CASSLSLGYNEQFF.

The genes are TRBV6-5 and TRBJ2-7; D is perhaps TRBD2 (5 bases). The CDR3 consists of 13 residues. With 7 bases removed from V and 0 bases from J, the gap between germline ends came to 10 bases. CDR1 MNHEY and CDR2 SVGAGI come from the germline V gene. The CDR3 spells CASTAGPSYEQYF. Here the CDR3 DNA reads TGTGCCAGCACCGCGGGTCCCTCCTACGAGCAGTACTTC.

The chain carries TRBV5-1 and TRBJ1-1; 7 nucleotides align to TRBD1. CDR1 SGHRS and CDR2 YFSETQ come from the germline V gene. V shed 0 bases, J shed 3 bases, and the junction held 5 bases outside the gene matches. The CDR3 is made up of 15 amino acids. CDR3 sequence: CASSLETGLDTEAFF. The CDR3 DNA reads as TGCGCCAGCAGCTTGGAGACAGGGCTGGACACTGAAGCTTTCTTT.

This chain connects TRBV5-1 to TRBJ2-6; the match to TRBD1 covers 8 bases. Per the germline V gene, CDR1 is SGHRS and CDR2 is YFSETQ. This CDR3 has 17 amino acids. V lost 0 bases and J lost 2; bases outside the gene matches: 4. CDR3 sequence (DNA): TGCGCCAGCAGCTTGGCCCCAGGGGGCACTGGGGCCAACGTCCTGACTTTC. Protein: CASSLAPGGTGANVLTF.

This clone was detected once. The chain recombines TRBV5-4 with TRBJ2-2; maybe TRBD1 (5 bases). Trimming stripped 0 bases from V and 8 bases from J, with 14 bases between. CDR3 length equals 15 residues. Germline CDR1 and CDR2: SGHNT and YYREEE (reference sequence). The CDR3 reads CASSLVQGPFGELFF. In DNA, the CDR3 is TGTGCCAGCAGCTTGGTTCAGGGTCCGTTTGGGGAGCTGTTTTTT.